This T cell receptor beta chain was identified in a study of T-cell memory formation after mild COVID-19. In the study overall: TCR clusters were mostly donor specific. Overall study findings and caveats: Most CD4+ clones that shrank were in CM and EM, while CD8+ ones turned up in EMRA. While clones contracting from day 15 to 85 were balanced between CD4 and CD8, later expanders leaned CD4+.

This clonotype appeared a few times. What it binds is not known. V shed 5 bases and J shed 4 bases, with 8 bases lying between them. This CDR3 has 12 amino acids. Sample barcodes and UMIs were carried by the TCR alpha and TCR beta cDNA libraries that 5'RACE generated with constant-segment primers. Each CDR3 protein gets one entry after TCRdb re-called the 5' RACE reads with MiXCR. The table has roughly 280,000 distinct CDR3 sequences, 16% seen once; the top ten hold 22%. The sample consisted of PBMCs or a T cell subset sorted from them (not recorded which). This TCR derives from a man younger than 35 who had mild COVID-19 (a few samples of this study predate the infection). Cell type and time point are not known. The chain uses TRBV12-3 or TRBV12-4 and TRBJ1-2, with D possibly TRBD1 on 6 matching bases. The CDR3 nucleotides are TGTGCCAGCAGTGGGGGCCGCTATGGCTACACCTTC. It translates to CASSGGRYGYTF.